This T cell receptor (beta chain) was identified during a study of monozygotic twins with inflammatory bowel disease. Study findings and constraints: Distinct T cell subtypes could not be told apart. The data gave no support to a single strong IBD-associated signal or clonotype.

In the case of this clonotype: The target antigen is unknown.

There are 15 residues in the CDR3. CDR1 and CDR2 (germline): LGHNA, YSLEER. TCRdb re-analyzed the 5' RACE reads; it lists each CDR3 protein once, without DNA. This sample's clone table lists about 380,000 distinct CDR3 sequences. Every donor provided one blood sample measuring more than 2 ml. This sequence originates from a human donor with ulcerative colitis or Crohn's disease, or a healthy co-twin of an affected twin (not recorded which). The chain joins TRBV4-3 to TRBJ1-1; TCRdb returns TRBD1, unconfirmable since there is no DNA. Source material: blood. This CDR3 is CASRPTDPEDTEAFF.